This record covers a single T cell receptor beta chain. Its cognate antigen is unknown. The sample originates from a study of CD8+ T cells in alopecia areata. The study's findings and limits: Patients shared TCRs less clearly than mice did, possibly for HLA-related reasons.

Treatment indicated: oral pan-JAK inhibitor, 5-10 mg twice daily. As the sequencing template, cDNA was produced by extracting RNA and reverse transcribing it. Sequencing was performed with immunoSEQ multiplex PCR; in TCRdb, only in-frame clones are kept and a portion is missing. The sample carries a few hundred thousand clones, roughly 60% recorded once. The receptor was derived from a human donor with alopecia areata. This specimen consisted of CD4+ T cells sorted from blood, obtained around week 54, from a patient treated with tofacitinib.

CDR3 amino acids: CASREKDYLRTDTQYF. CDR3 in DNA: TGTGCCAGCAGGGAAAAGGACTACCTACGCACAGATACGCAGTATTTT. The V gene is TRBV2, the J gene TRBJ2-3, with D perhaps matching TRBD2 (6 bases). V dropped 6 bases and J dropped 1 base, with 17 bases sitting between them. The CDR3 has 16 amino acids. Germline V CDR1 and CDR2: SNHLY, FYNNEI. Based on the CDR3 plus reference TRBV2 and TRBJ2-3, the full variable domain is EPEVTQTPSHQVTQMGQEVILRCVPISNHLYFYWYRQILGQKVEFLVSFYNNEISEKSEIFDDQFSVERPDGSNFTLKIRSTKLEDSAMYFCASREKDYLRTDTQYFGPGTRLTVL.